The 3 T cell receptor beta chains reported below all come from one sample, sequenced in a study of OX40 agonist ivuxolimab in advanced cancers. Repertoires were generated with immunoSEQ multiplex PCR, while TCRdb's copy carries only in-frame clones and drops some. The sample records 60,000 to 85,000 clones, roughly 90% being singletons. This material consisted of CD4+ or CD8+ T cells sorted from blood, taken in a trial of the OX40 agonist ivuxolimab. The receptor set was obtained from an adult with an advanced solid tumor such as melanoma, head and neck, liver or kidney cancer.

The chain has TRBV12-5 and TRBJ2-3; 9 positions match TRBD1. V trimming: 0 bases; J trimming: 5 bases; junction bases outside the gene matches: 6. The CDR3 extends over 16 amino acids. Germline loops: CDR1 LGHNT, CDR2 FRNRAP. The CDR3 DNA reads as TGTGCTAGTGGTTTGGTACTGGACAGGGGCATAGATACGCAGTATTTT. It encodes CASGLVLDRGIDTQYF.

This chain connects TRBV12-5 to TRBJ2-1, with 14 positions matching TRBD2. After removal of 4 bases from V and 8 bases from J, the junction contained 7 bases not matched to a gene. The germline CDR1 and CDR2 sequences are LGHNT and FRNRAP. The CDR3 runs to 16 residues. CDR3 loop: CASGSGGTSGSDEQFF. The CDR3 DNA reads TGTGCTAGTGGTTCCGGCGGGACTAGCGGGAGCGATGAGCAGTTCTTC. The entire variable domain, with the rest obtained from reference TRBV12-5 and TRBJ2-1, is as follows: DARVTQTPRHKVTEMGQEVTMRCQPILGHNTVFWYRQTMMQGLELLAYFRNRAPLDDSGMPKDRFSAEMPDATLATLKIQPSEPRDSAVYFCASGSGGTSGSDEQFFGPGTRLTVL.

The genes are TRBV6-1 and TRBJ2-1; TRBD1 agrees at 8 bases. CDR3 length: 13 amino acids. Germline CDR1 MNHNS, CDR2 SASEGT. With 7 bases clipped from V and 7 bases from J, the junction kept 6 bases outside the gene matches. CDR3 in amino acids: CASTLWDRNEQFF. DNA of the CDR3: TGTGCCAGCACCCTCTGGGACAGGAATGAGCAGTTCTTC.